Following are 27 T cell receptor beta chains from one sample sequenced in a study of T cell repertoires in cytomegalovirus infection. TCRdb re-called the reads through MiXCR, storing one row per CDR3 protein. The sample consists of hundreds of thousands of distinct CDR3 sequences, more than 9% of them appearing once. Sequencing input: PBMCs. These receptors were obtained from a human donor in good health (CMV status not recorded). Some clones in this sample may be carry-over from other donors' samples.

This clonotype was recorded at least ten times. The rearrangement joins TRBV20-1 to TRBJ1-1, with 10 bases matching TRBD1. The CDR3 loop spans 14 amino acids. V dropped 4 bases and J dropped 3; count of bases not matched to a gene: 5. Germline lookup yields CDR1 DFQATT and CDR2 SNEGSKA (reference sequence). The CDR3 spells CSATLGQGYTEAFF. The CDR3 DNA is TGCAGTGCTACCCTGGGACAGGGGTACACTGAAGCTTTCTTT.

This clonotype was seen at least ten times. This chain uses TRBV7-2 with TRBJ1-1; 7 nucleotides line up with TRBD1. The CDR3 covers 15 residues. Germline CDR1 is SGHTA and CDR2 is FQGNSA. The junction had 9 bases not matched to a gene; V was cut back by 5 bases and J by 3 bases. CDR3 amino acids: CASSPQTGQDTEAFF. The CDR3 DNA follows: TGTGCCAGCAGCCCCCAGACAGGGCAAGACACTGAAGCTTTCTTT.

The chain recombines TRBV6-2 or TRBV6-3 with TRBJ2-3; 11 bases are shared with TRBD2. Germline V gene data show CDR1 as MNHEY and CDR2 as SVGEGT. V shed 6 bases and J 1 base; nucleotides not matched to a gene: 12. The CDR3 runs to 18 residues. The DNA of the CDR3 is TGTGCCAGCAGCCTTACTAGCGGGGGTCTCGGTGGCACAGATACGCAGTATTTT. Translated, it gives CASSLTSGGLGGTDTQYF.

This chain connects TRBV7-4 to TRBJ2-1; D gene unclear. The CDR3 totals 16 residues. The V gene lost 5 bases and the J gene lost 4 bases, with 18 bases spanning the gap. Looked up from germline, CDR1 is SGHVT and CDR2 is SQSDAQ. Here the CDR3 reads CASSAVWGNFYNEQFF. In DNA, the CDR3 is TGTGCCAGCAGCGCGGTATGGGGAAATTTTTACAATGAGCAGTTCTTC.

Of note for this clonotype: One base away lies a much larger clone, so this may be a sequencing read error. The chain carries TRBV7-2 and TRBJ2-2; the match to TRBD2 covers 10 bases. Germline CDR1 SGHTA, CDR2 FQGNSA. V shed 6 bases, J shed 6 bases, and the junction held 10 bases outside the gene matches. This CDR3 spans 16 amino acids. CDR3 coding DNA: TGTGCCAGCAGACCGAGAAGCGGGGGGGCTGCCGGGGAGCTGTTTTTT. Residues: CASRPRSGGAAGELFF.

The gene calls are TRBV6-2 or TRBV6-3 and TRBJ2-1; unclear D gene. Germline CDR1 MNHEY, CDR2 SVGEGT. The V end was cut by 7 bases, the J end by 5 bases, with 12 bases between. The CDR3 has 13 amino acids. This chain's CDR3 is CASTFGRHNEQFF. CDR3 nucleotides: TGTGCCAGCACCTTCGGAAGGCACAATGAGCAGTTCTTC.

In this sample, this clonotype turned up a few times. The gene calls are TRBV6-2 or TRBV6-3 and TRBJ2-6; a weak D match, TRBD2 (6 bases). The CDR3 is 15 residues long. Germline-derived CDR1 and CDR2 are MNHEY and SVGEGT. The V end was cut by 5 bases, the J end by 2 bases, with 10 bases between. CDR3 bases: TGTGCCAGCAGTGGGAGGAGGGCTGGGGCCAACGTCCTGACTTTC. Protein product: CASSGRRAGANVLTF.

This rearrangement joins TRBV3-1 to TRBJ2-7; a possible D gene is TRBD1 (5 bases). V was cut by 1 base and J by 5 bases, with 12 bases left in between. The germline gives CDR1 LGHDT, CDR2 YNNKEL (reference sequence). This CDR3 is built from 14 residues. CDR3 DNA sequence: TGTGCCAGCAGCCAAGGTAGCAGGGAACACGAGCAGTACTTC. Protein sequence: CASSQGSREHEQYF.

This clonotype was recorded at least ten times. The V gene is TRBV4-1, the J gene TRBJ1-5, with no clear D. The V end was cut by 1 base, the J end by 0 bases, with 10 bases between. The CDR3 consists of 16 residues. Germline CDR1 MGHRA, CDR2 YSYEKL. CDR3 DNA: TGCGCCAGCAGCCAAGTGGCAGTTAATAGCAATCAGCCCCAGCATTTT. Its protein is CASSQVAVNSNQPQHF.

This clonotype turned up a few times. The chain uses TRBV7-2 and TRBJ2-1; TRBD1 matches 7 bases. Trimming at V came to 5 bases and at J to 4 bases, leaving 11 bases not matched to a gene. CDR3 length: 16 residues. Germline assignment: CDR1 SGHTA and CDR2 FQGNSA. In DNA, the CDR3 is TGTGCCAGCAGCGCGAACAGGGGCTCGACATACAATGAGCAGTTCTTC. It is translated as CASSANRGSTYNEQFF.

This chain joins TRBV12-3 or TRBV12-4 and TRBJ2-6; D ambiguous. Trimming shortened V by 7 bases and J by 0 bases, and 7 bases separated the two germline ends. This CDR3 contains 14 residues. The CDR3 coding sequence is TGTGCCAGCATGGAGAACTCTGGGGCCAACGTCCTGACTTTC. Translation gives CASMENSGANVLTF.

The chain has TRBV12-3 or TRBV12-4 and TRBJ1-2, with a possible D match to TRBD1 (6 bases). The CDR3 extends over 11 amino acids. V dropped 7 bases and J dropped 8 bases, with 11 bases sitting between them. The CDR3 nucleotides read TGTGCCAGCACAGGGGAAGGGGGCTACACCTTC. It specifies CASTGEGGYTF.

The chain couples TRBV28 to TRBJ2-3; possible D gene TRBD1, 6 bases. The V gene lost 11 bases and the J gene lost 2 bases, with 14 bases spanning the gap. Germline V gene lookup returns CDR1 MDHEN and CDR2 SYDVKM. There are 13 residues in the CDR3. This chain's CDR3 is CAHGTPPTDTQYF. CDR3 bases: TGTGCCCACGGGACACCGCCCACAGATACGCAGTATTTT.

The table lists this clonotype with many counts. The chain carries TRBV25-1 and TRBJ2-5, with 9 bases aligning to TRBD2. CDR1 is MGHDK and CDR2 is SYGVNS in the germline V gene. V was pared by 2 bases and J by 4 bases, with 5 bases of the junction left unmatched. This CDR3 contains 15 residues. In DNA form, the CDR3 reads TGTGCCAGCAGTGAAGGTAGCGGGAGTGGAGAGACCCAGTACTTC. Its protein is CASSEGSGSGETQYF.

In this sample, this clonotype turned up a few times. The J gene is TRBJ2-5, the V gene TRBV7-9; 7 nucleotides agree with TRBD2. Trimming removed 4 bases from V and 10 bases from J; junction bases left unmatched: 9. The CDR3 covers 13 residues. The germline V gene has CDR1 SEHNR and CDR2 FQNEAQ (reference sequence). The CDR3 region is CASSSAGVIVQYF. CDR3 nucleotide sequence: TGTGCCAGCAGCTCCGCGGGGGTAATAGTCCAGTACTTC.

This rearrangement joins TRBV6-2 or TRBV6-3 to TRBJ2-2; D is possibly TRBD1 (5 bases). This CDR3 is built from 14 residues. Between the trimmed V and J ends, which lost 0 bases and 6 bases, there was a span of 8 bases. CDR1 is MNHEY and CDR2 is SVGEGT in the germline V gene. The CDR3 bases are TGTGCCAGCAGTTACTCTCCAGGGCCCGGGGAGCTGTTTTTT. Amino acid sequence: CASSYSPGPGELFF.

This clonotype has more than one count but fewer than ten. This CDR3 reads CASSLDTTAMNEQFF. The CDR3 DNA follows: TGTGCCAGCAGCTTAGATACGACAGCGATGAATGAGCAGTTCTTC. J is TRBJ2-1 and V is TRBV7-8, with D tentatively TRBD1 (5 bases). CDR1 and CDR2 (germline): SGHVS, FQNEAQ. V was cut by 1 base and J by 7 bases, with 14 bases left in between. CDR3 length equals 15 residues.

This clonotype occurred many times. The chain employs TRBV7-9 and TRBJ2-5, with 7 bases aligning to TRBD1. The V and J ends lost 4 bases and 1 base, in that order; junction bases with no gene match: 3. CDR1 SEHNR and CDR2 FQNEAQ come from the germline V gene (reference sequence). The CDR3 is 14 residues long. Written as DNA, the CDR3 is TGTGCCAGCAGCTCACGGGACAGCCAAGAGACCCAGTACTTC. As protein: CASSSRDSQETQYF.

This clonotype was picked up many times. As DNA, the CDR3 is TGTGCCAGCAGTCCCAGACTATACAATGAGCAGTTCTTC. Translation: CASSPRLYNEQFF. V is TRBV11-1 and J is TRBJ2-1, with D possibly being TRBD2 (5 bases). Germline CDR1 and CDR2: SGHAT and FQDESV (reference sequence). V was pared by 6 bases and J by 4 bases, with 10 bases between. The CDR3 spans 13 residues.

V usage is TRBV20-1 and J usage is TRBJ2-3, with D possibly matching TRBD2 (7 bases). Trimming stripped 5 bases from V and 4 bases from J, with 22 bases between. The CDR3 covers 16 residues. Germline values: CDR1 DFQATT, CDR2 SNEGSKA (reference sequence). The CDR3 sequence: CSAPTGGPFQSDTQYF. CDR3 in DNA: TGCAGTGCTCCCACCGGGGGGCCATTTCAATCAGATACGCAGTATTTT.

This clonotype appeared many times. An end of the junction does not agree with germline; a read error may underlie this. The gene calls are TRBV7-2 and TRBJ1-2; D might be TRBD1 (5 bases). The CDR3 has 14 amino acids. CDR1 SGHTA and CDR2 FQGNSA come from the germline V gene. The CDR3 nucleotides read TGTGCCAGCAGTTTAGGGGCAGCTAACTATGGCTACACCTTC. Its protein product is CASSLGAANYGYTF.

The chain is built from TRBV10-3 and TRBJ2-7; 9 nucleotides line up with TRBD1. The CDR3 runs 14 residues. The ends lost 4 bases at V and 2 bases at J; junction bases unmatched: 3. In germline, CDR1 is ENHRY, CDR2 SYGVKD. CDR3 DNA: TGTGCCATCAGTGGGACAGGGGACCCCTACGAGCAGTACTTC. Amino acids: CAISGTGDPYEQYF.

This clonotype appeared a few times. The chain joins TRBV27 to TRBJ1-1; D is possibly TRBD1 (6 bases). Germline CDR1 reads MNHEY; CDR2 reads SMNVEV (reference sequence). The CDR3 length is 15 residues. V lost 5 bases and J lost 0, with 13 bases in between. In DNA form, the CDR3 reads TGTGCCAGCAGTCGGGCAGGGGTTATGAACACTGAAGCTTTCTTT. Translation gives CASSRAGVMNTEAFF.

The V gene is TRBV20-1, the J gene TRBJ1-5, with a weak D call TRBD1 (6 bases). Germline CDR1 reads DFQATT; CDR2 reads SNEGSKA (reference sequence). V was trimmed by 3 bases and J by 7 bases, leaving 13 bases between them. CDR3 length: 13 amino acids. The CDR3 bases are TGCAGTGCTAGGAAACAGGGAGGCCAGCCCCAGCATTTT. As protein: CSARKQGGQPQHF.

The V gene is TRBV12-3 or TRBV12-4, the J gene TRBJ1-6; no definite D call. Trimming removed 2 bases at V and 9 bases at J, with 11 bases between. The CDR3 extends over 14 amino acids. The CDR3, as DNA: TGTGCCAGCAGTTTATGGGAATCATCTTCACCCCTCCACTTT. This translates into CASSLWESSSPLHF.

This clonotype has at least ten counts. V gene TRBV7-2 combines with J gene TRBJ1-1, with D possibly TRBD1 on 6 matching bases. The V and J ends lost 4 bases and 3 bases respectively, with 12 bases between them. In germline, CDR1 is SGHTA, CDR2 FQGNSA. The length of the CDR3 is 14 residues. CDR3 region: CASSWNQGYTEAFF. The CDR3 region has the DNA TGTGCCAGCAGCTGGAACCAGGGGTACACTGAAGCTTTCTTT. Drawing the rest from reference TRBV7-2 and TRBJ1-1, the complete variable domain is GAGVSQSPSNKVTEKGKDVELRCDPISGHTALYWYRQSLGQGLEFLIYFQGNSAPDKSGLPSDRFSAERTGGSVSTLTIQRTQQEDSAVYLCASSWNQGYTEAFFGQGTRLTVV.

Worth noting for this clonotype: A much larger clonotype is one base distant, so this may be a read error. The J gene is TRBJ2-5, the V gene TRBV12-5; 10 bases map to TRBD1. Germline-derived CDR1 and CDR2 are LGHNT and FRNRAP. The length of the CDR3 is 16 residues. The CDR3 here is CSSGLRQGANQETQYF. The CDR3 DNA reads TGTTCTAGTGGTTTACGACAGGGGGCGAACCAAGAGACCCAGTACTTC.